This TCR beta chain was captured by sequencing in a study of CD8 T cells in Susac syndrome. Definite or probable Susac syndrome was diagnosed using recently defined diagnostic criteria. TEMRA cells were FACS-enriched and CD8+ and CD4+ T cells negatively isolated. It was with random hexamers that about 0.45 to 1 ug RNA was reverse transcribed. In TCRdb, the immunoSEQ multiplex PCR reads were re-called with MiXCR into one record per CDR3 protein. The sample consists of around 190,000 distinct CDR3 sequences, around 94% of them appearing once. The TCR originated in a human donor with Susac syndrome. Sequencing was carried out using CD4+ T cells from PBMCs.

CDR3 nucleotide sequence: TGTGCCAGCAGCCAGGAGGGGCAGCCCCAGCATTTT. It is translated as CASSQEGQPQHF. The V and J genes are TRBV7-2 and TRBJ1-5, with D maybe TRBD1 (5 bases). The V gene lost 5 bases and the J gene lost 7 bases, with 9 bases spanning the gap. CDR3 size: 12 residues. CDR1 SGHTA and CDR2 FQGNSA come from the germline V gene.